This T cell receptor (beta chain) was found in a study of T cells in Graves' hyperthyroidism and ophthalmopathy. Participants, patients aged 18 to 65, had newly diagnosed hyperthyroidism with a duration under 2 months. About 10 ml of fresh peripheral blood supplied the PBMCs. From RNA transcripts, TCR beta CDR3 regions were amplified. HTBI primers were used for first-round RT-PCR of the TCR CDR3. In TCRdb, the multiplex PCR reads were re-called with MiXCR into one record per CDR3 protein. The sample has a few hundred thousand distinct CDR3 sequences, around 14% seen once; the top ten hold roughly 6.6%. The study's findings and limits: The majority of expanded thyroid clonotypes above 0.001 also appeared in blood. The model forecast ophthalmopathy, anticipating it by a median about 7 months before onset.

This clonotype was found a few times. Its antigen is currently unknown. The specimen sequenced was blood. The origin of this receptor is a woman aged 25-40 years with Graves' hyperthyroidism.

CDR3: CASTVAGGTYEQYF. For the CDR3, the DNA is TGTGCCAGCACCGTCGCAGGGGGAACCTACGAGCAGTACTTC. The chain joins TRBV6-1 to TRBJ2-7; 7 bases are shared with TRBD1. CDR1 MNHNS and CDR2 SASEGT come from the germline V gene. The CDR3 has 14 amino acids. Trimming cost V 7 bases and J 2 bases; bases outside gene matches: 8.